A single sample is the source of the 6 T cell receptor beta chains below, sequenced in a study of Graves' ophthalmopathy and Graves' hyperthyroidism. TCR beta CDR3 amplification used RNA transcripts. Scientists carried out first-round RT-PCR using HTBI primers and then a second-round multiplex PCR. One entry per CDR3 protein results from TCRdb running MiXCR on the multiplex PCR reads. The sample contains some 360,000 distinct CDR3 sequences, about 18% of which appear only once. The sequenced sample was peripheral blood. The source of these receptors is an adult woman with stable Graves' hyperthyroidism.

This clonotype was counted at least ten times. The rearrangement joins TRBV29-1 to TRBJ2-7, with 7 bases identical to TRBD1. CDR3 length: 12 residues. Looked up from germline, CDR1 is SQVTM and CDR2 is ANQGSEA. After removal of 6 bases from V and 6 bases from J, the junction contained 8 bases not matched to a gene. The CDR3 reads CSVRQGLGEQYF. The CDR3 DNA is TGCAGCGTAAGACAGGGCTTGGGCGAGCAGTACTTC.

This clonotype was observed at least ten times. The V call is TRBV2, the J call TRBJ2-7; D ambiguous. The V end was cut by 8 bases, the J end by 1 base, with 15 bases between. Germline CDR1 SNHLY, CDR2 FYNNEI. The CDR3 extends over 14 amino acids. DNA for the CDR3: TGTGCCAGCGTCAGACGCAGGCAGTCCTACGAGCAGTACTTC. Protein: CASVRRRQSYEQYF.

At least ten counts were recorded for this clonotype. The chain is built from TRBV12-3 or TRBV12-4 and TRBJ1-1; a possible D gene is TRBD1 (5 bases). CDR3 length: 13 residues. Trimming removed 8 bases at V and 6 bases at J, with 16 bases between. CDR3 sequence (DNA): TGTGCCAGCCATCCCGGGGGTGTCGCTGAAGCTTTCTTT. The encoded protein is CASHPGGVAEAFF.

In its sample, this clonotype was seen many times. The chain links TRBV2 to TRBJ2-7; the D is unclear. This CDR3 is built from 15 residues. Deletions cut 5 bases from V and 3 bases from J, with 17 bases between. Germline CDR1 is SNHLY and CDR2 is FYNNEI. DNA for the CDR3: TGTGCCAGCAGTCAAAGGGCGGATCTGGGCTACGAGCAGTACTTC. It codes for CASSQRADLGYEQYF.

This clonotype was picked up a small number of times. This chain uses TRBV9 with TRBJ2-2; D is perhaps TRBD1 or TRBD2 (6 bases each). CDR3 length: 15 residues. V lost 6 bases to trimming and J lost 7 bases, with 19 bases between them. Germline assignment: CDR1 SGDLS and CDR2 YYNGEE. DNA of the CDR3: TGTGCCAGCAAATTGTCGTCGGGGGCAGGCGGGGAGCTGTTTTTT. Its translation: CASKLSSGAGGELFF.

This clonotype was observed at least ten times. This chain connects TRBV5-1 to TRBJ2-5, with D perhaps TRBD1 (5 bases). Germline V gene lookup returns CDR1 SGHRS and CDR2 YFSETQ. The CDR3 is made up of 14 amino acids. The germline V and J ends were trimmed by 0 bases and 3 bases, with 9 bases remaining between them. This CDR3 reads CASSLAGREETQYF. The CDR3 region has the DNA TGCGCCAGCAGCTTGGCGGGCAGGGAAGAGACCCAGTACTTC.